This TCR beta chain appears in the sequencing data of a study of T cell clonotyping in hematopoietic cell transplantation. Some clones are missing from TCRdb's copy, which holds only in-frame ones; the method was immunoSEQ multiplex PCR. Of 15,000 to 20,000 clones in the sample, 61% were seen once. Findings and limits, study-wide: Few recipient clonotypes overlapped donors; over 97% were de novo at given depth. Pathologically expanded recipient clonotypes increased progressively from day 30 to day 180 as diversity fell.

Recipients were bled about 28 days pretransplant and at posttransplant days 30, 100, 180. This clone was counted between two and nine times. Its specificity is unknown. The sample holds other DNA sequences that translate to the same CDR3. CDR1 is MDHEN, CDR2 SYDVKM, per germline. The CDR3 consists of 13 residues. V dropped 3 bases and J dropped 3; count of bases not matched to a gene: 2. This sequence was found in a male patient between 45 and 60 years old who had an allogeneic stem cell transplant from an unrelated donor, so T cells may come from the graft donor. Some clones in this sample may be carry-over from other donors' samples. Sequenced material: PBMCs, taken 30 days after allogeneic stem cell transplant. The chain uses TRBV28 and TRBJ2-7; 7 positions match TRBD2. The DNA for the CDR3 is TGTGCCAGCAGTTTCGGACTAGACTACGAGCAGTACTTC. It is translated as CASSFGLDYEQYF.